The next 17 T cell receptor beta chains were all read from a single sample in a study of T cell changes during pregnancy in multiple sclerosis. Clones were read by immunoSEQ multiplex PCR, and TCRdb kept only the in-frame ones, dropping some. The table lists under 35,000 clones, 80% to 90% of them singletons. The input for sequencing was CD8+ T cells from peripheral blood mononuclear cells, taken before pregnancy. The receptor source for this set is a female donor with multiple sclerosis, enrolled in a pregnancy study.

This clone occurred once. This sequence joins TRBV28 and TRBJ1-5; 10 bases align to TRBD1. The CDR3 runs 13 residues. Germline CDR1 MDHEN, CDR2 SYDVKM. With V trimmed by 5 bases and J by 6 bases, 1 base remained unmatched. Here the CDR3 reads CASSGTGVQPQHF. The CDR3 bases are TGTGCCAGCAGTGGGACAGGGGTTCAGCCCCAGCATTTT.

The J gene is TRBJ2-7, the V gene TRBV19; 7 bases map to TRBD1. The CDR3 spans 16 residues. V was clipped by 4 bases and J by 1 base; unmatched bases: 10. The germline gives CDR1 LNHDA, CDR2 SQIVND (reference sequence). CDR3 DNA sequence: TGTGCCAGTAGTACCCCCCCAGGACAGGCGTCCTACGAGCAGTACTTC. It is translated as CASSTPPGQASYEQYF. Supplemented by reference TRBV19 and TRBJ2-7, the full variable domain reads DGGITQSPKYLFRKEGQNVTLSCEQNLNHDAMYWYRQDPGQGLRLIYYSQIVNDFQKGDIAEGYSVSREKKESFPLTVTSAQKNPTAFYLCASSTPPGQASYEQYFGPGTRLTVT.

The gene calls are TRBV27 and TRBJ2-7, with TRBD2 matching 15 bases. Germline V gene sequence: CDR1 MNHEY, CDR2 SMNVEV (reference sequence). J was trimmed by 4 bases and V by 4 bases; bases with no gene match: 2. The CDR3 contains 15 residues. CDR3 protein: CASSSGTSGRYEQYF. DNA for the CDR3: TGTGCCAGCAGTTCGGGGACTAGCGGGAGGTACGAGCAGTACTTC.

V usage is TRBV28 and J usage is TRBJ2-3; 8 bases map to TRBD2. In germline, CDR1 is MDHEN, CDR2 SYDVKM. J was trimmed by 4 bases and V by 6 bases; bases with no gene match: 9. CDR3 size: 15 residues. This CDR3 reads CASSHAAGVSDTQYF. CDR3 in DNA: TGTGCCAGCAGCCATGCAGCGGGAGTATCAGATACGCAGTATTTT.

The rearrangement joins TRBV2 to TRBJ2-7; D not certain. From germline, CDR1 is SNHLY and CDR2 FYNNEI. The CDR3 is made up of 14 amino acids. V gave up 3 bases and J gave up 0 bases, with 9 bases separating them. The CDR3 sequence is CASSDRMNSYEQYF. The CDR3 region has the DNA TGTGCCAGCAGTGACAGGATGAACTCCTACGAGCAGTACTTC.

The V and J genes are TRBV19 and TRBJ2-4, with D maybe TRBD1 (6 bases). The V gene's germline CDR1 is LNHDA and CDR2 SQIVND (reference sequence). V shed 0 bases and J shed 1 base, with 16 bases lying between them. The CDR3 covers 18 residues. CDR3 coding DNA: TGTGCCAGTAGTATAGACGTAGTAGGGGGATCTGCCAAAAACATTCAGTACTTC. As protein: CASSIDVVGGSAKNIQYF.

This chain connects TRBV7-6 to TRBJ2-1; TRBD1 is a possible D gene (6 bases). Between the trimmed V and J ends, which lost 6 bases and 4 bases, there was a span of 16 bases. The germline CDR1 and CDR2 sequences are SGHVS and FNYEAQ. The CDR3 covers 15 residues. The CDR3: CASRDSGEGYNEQFF. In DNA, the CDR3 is TGTGCCAGCAGAGACTCAGGGGAAGGGTACAATGAGCAGTTCTTC.

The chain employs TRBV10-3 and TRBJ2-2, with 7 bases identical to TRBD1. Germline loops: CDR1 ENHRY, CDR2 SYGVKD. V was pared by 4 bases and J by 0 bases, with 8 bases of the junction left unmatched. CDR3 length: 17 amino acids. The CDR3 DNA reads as TGTGCCATCAGTGGGGCGACAGGGATCGCGAACACCGGGGAGCTGTTTTTT. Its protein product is CAISGATGIANTGELFF.

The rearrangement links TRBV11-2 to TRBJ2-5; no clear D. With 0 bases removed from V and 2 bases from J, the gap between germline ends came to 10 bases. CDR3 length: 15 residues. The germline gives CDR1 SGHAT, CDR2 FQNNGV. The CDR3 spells CASSLDSRPQETQYF. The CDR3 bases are TGTGCCAGCAGCTTAGATAGCCGGCCTCAAGAGACCCAGTACTTC.

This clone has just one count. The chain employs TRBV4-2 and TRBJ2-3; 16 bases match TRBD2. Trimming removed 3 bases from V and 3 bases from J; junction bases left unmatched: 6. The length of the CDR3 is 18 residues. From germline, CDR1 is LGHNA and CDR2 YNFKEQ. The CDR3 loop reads CASSQGLAGGPGTDTQYF. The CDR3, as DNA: TGTGCCAGCAGCCAGGGACTAGCGGGAGGGCCTGGTACAGATACGCAGTATTTT.

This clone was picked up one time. CDR3 region: CASSLERGLGWNEQFF. DNA for the CDR3: TGTGCCAGCAGCTTAGAACGCGGGTTGGGGTGGAATGAGCAGTTCTTC. This chain uses TRBV7-9 with TRBJ2-1; D is perhaps TRBD2 (5 bases). The CDR3 has 16 residues. The germline V gene has CDR1 SEHNR and CDR2 FQNEAQ (reference sequence). The V and J ends lost 1 base and 7 bases respectively, with 17 bases between them.

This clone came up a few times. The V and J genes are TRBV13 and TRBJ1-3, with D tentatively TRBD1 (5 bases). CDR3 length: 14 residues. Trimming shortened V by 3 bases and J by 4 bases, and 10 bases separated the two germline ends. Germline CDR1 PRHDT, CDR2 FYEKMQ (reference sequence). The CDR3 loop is CASSLTVGGNTIYF. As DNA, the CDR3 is TGTGCCAGCAGCTTGACAGTTGGGGGAAACACCATATATTTT.

The CDR3 protein is CAWSRGLPDHSGANVLTF. The CDR3 DNA reads as TGTGCCTGGAGTAGGGGACTTCCCGATCACTCTGGGGCCAACGTCCTGACTTTC. The V call is TRBV30, the J call TRBJ2-6; D possibly corresponds to TRBD2 (6 bases). Germline V CDR1 and CDR2: GTSNPN, SVGIG (reference sequence). The CDR3 consists of 18 residues. Between the trimmed V and J ends, which lost 2 bases and 0 bases, there was a span of 17 bases.

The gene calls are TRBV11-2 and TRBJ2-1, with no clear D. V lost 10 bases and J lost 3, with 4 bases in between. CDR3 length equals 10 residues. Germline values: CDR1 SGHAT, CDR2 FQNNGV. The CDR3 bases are TGTGCCACCTACTACAATGAGCAGTTCTTC. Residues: CATYYNEQFF.

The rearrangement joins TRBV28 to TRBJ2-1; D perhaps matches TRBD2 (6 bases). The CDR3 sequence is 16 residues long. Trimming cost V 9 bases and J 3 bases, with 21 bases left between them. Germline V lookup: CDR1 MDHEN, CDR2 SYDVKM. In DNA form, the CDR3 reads TGTGCCAGTTTGAGCGGGCCCACCCGGGACTACAATGAGCAGTTCTTC. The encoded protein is CASLSGPTRDYNEQFF.

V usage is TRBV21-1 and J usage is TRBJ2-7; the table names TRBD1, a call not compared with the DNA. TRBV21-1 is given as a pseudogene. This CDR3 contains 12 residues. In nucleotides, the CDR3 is TGTGCCGACAATTGTCGATCCTACGAGCAGTACTTC. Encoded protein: CADNCRSYEQYF.

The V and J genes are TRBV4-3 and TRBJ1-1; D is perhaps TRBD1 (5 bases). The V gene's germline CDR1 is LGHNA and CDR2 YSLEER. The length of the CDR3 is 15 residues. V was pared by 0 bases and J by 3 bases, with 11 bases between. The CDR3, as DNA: TGCGCCAGCAGCCAAGATCGGCAGGGCCACACTGAAGCTTTCTTT. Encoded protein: CASSQDRQGHTEAFF.